These 8 T cell receptor beta chains were sequenced from one sample in a study of blood T cell repertoires in COVID-19. Here immunoSEQ multiplex PCR was the method, and the copy in TCRdb shows in-frame clones only, minus some. The table records 200,000 or so clones, around four fifths of them present only once. Sequenced input: peripheral blood. All receptors derive from a man aged 60 to 75 with COVID-19, enrolled during active disease.

This sequence joins TRBV9 and TRBJ2-7, with 11 nucleotides matching TRBD2. Losses at the gene ends were 3 bases for V and 5 bases for J; bases not matched to a gene: 16. The CDR3 spans 18 residues. Germline-derived CDR1 and CDR2 are SGDLS and YYNGEE. CDR3 DNA sequence: TGTGCCAGCAGCGGGGGTTCCTTAGCGGGAGGGTTGCCCCACGAGCAGTACTTC. Residues: CASSGGSLAGGLPHEQYF.

The V call is TRBV5-3, the J call TRBJ1-5, with a possible D match to TRBD1 (5 bases). TRBV5-3 is given ORF status, its function remaining uncertain. Between the trimmed V and J ends, which lost 0 bases and 1 base, there was a span of 11 bases. The CDR3 has 16 amino acids. The CDR3 region has the DNA TGTGCCAGAAGCTTGGTCCTCAGGGAAAGCAATCAGCCCCAGCATTTT. It encodes CARSLVLRESNQPQHF.

Remarks on this clone: In the same sample, other DNA sequences code for this CDR3. J is TRBJ1-5 and V is TRBV5-8; 10 nucleotides align to TRBD1. V dropped 4 bases and J dropped 5; count of bases not matched to a gene: 6. This CDR3 is built from 15 residues. Germline-derived CDR1 and CDR2 are SGHTS and YDEGEE. The CDR3 DNA reads TGTGCCAGCAGCAAACTGACAGGGGGCCATCAGCCCCAGCATTTT. Translating it yields CASSKLTGGHQPQHF.

The chain carries TRBV24-1 and TRBJ1-2; D not certain. The V gene's germline CDR1 is KGHDR and CDR2 SFDVKD. Trimming pared 4 bases from V and 4 bases from J, leaving 3 bases between. This CDR3 region has 11 residues. CDR3 in amino acids: CATSDSYGYTF. The DNA for the CDR3 is TGTGCCACCAGTGACAGCTATGGCTACACCTTC.

The chain is built from TRBV19 and TRBJ1-4; no definite D call. Trimming cost V 4 bases and J 8 bases, with 5 bases left between them. CDR3 length: 11 residues. Germline CDR1 LNHDA, CDR2 SQIVND (reference sequence). In nucleotides, the CDR3 is TGTGCCAGTAGTACACAAGAAAAACTGTTTTTT. Amino acids: CASSTQEKLFF.

The V call is TRBV6-2 or TRBV6-3, the J call TRBJ1-5, with 7 bases matching TRBD1. Trimming removed 5 bases from V and 2 bases from J; junction bases left unmatched: 3. This CDR3 contains 14 residues. Germline-derived CDR1 and CDR2 are MNHEY and SVGEGT. The CDR3 DNA sequence: TGTGCCAGCAGTCCCGACAGGGGCAATCAGCCCCAGCATTTT. Amino acid sequence: CASSPDRGNQPQHF.

The rearrangement joins TRBV7-9 to TRBJ2-1, with 7 bases that match TRBD1. V trimming: 0 bases; J trimming: 6 bases; junction bases outside the gene matches: 2. CDR1 is SEHNR, CDR2 FQNEAQ, per germline (reference sequence). This CDR3 is built from 14 residues. CDR3 DNA: TGTGCCAGCAGCTTAGCGGCAGGGGGCAATGAGCAGTTCTTC. It yields the protein CASSLAAGGNEQFF.

This chain uses TRBV19 with TRBJ1-6; TRBD1 might be the D (6 bases). This CDR3 spans 14 amino acids. The ends were cut back, 3 bases at V and 10 bases at J, with 13 bases in the middle. Germline CDR1 and CDR2: LNHDA and SQIVND (reference sequence). The CDR3 here is CASSMKQGGSPLHF. DNA of the CDR3: TGTGCCAGTAGTATGAAACAGGGCGGATCACCCCTCCACTTT.